This TCR beta chain was observed in a study of blood T cell repertoires in COVID-19. Clones were sequenced by immunoSEQ multiplex PCR, and TCRdb holds only the in-frame ones, with some missing. Of about 140,000 clones in the sample, more than 70% are singletons; the top ten hold around 26%. Trimming took off 0 bases at V and 6 bases at J, with 10 bases between the two ends. From germline, CDR1 is LGHNA and CDR2 YSLEER. The CDR3 sequence is 14 residues long. The rearrangement links TRBV4-3 to TRBJ2-3; a possible D gene is TRBD2 (7 bases). What was sequenced was peripheral blood. This TCR came from a human donor in a cohort sampled during active COVID-19. CDR3 bases: TGCGCCAGCAGCCAAGAGGGGGGGCGGGATACGCAGTATTTT. It is translated as CASSQEGGRDTQYF.